This entry lists 4 T cell receptor beta chains sequenced from one sample in a study of T cell responses to AZD1222 COVID-19 vaccine. Method: immunoSEQ multiplex PCR; TCRdb's copy keeps in-frame clones and lacks some. The sample carries under 200,000 clones, 88% recorded once. The specimen was peripheral blood, collected 28 days after the second AZD1222 dose. The receptors stem from an adult who received the AZD1222 COVID-19 vaccine.

The gene calls are TRBV27 and TRBJ2-1; D gene ambiguous. Trimming pared 3 bases from V and 1 base from J, leaving 13 bases between. The CDR3 loop spans 16 amino acids. Germline CDR1 reads MNHEY; CDR2 reads SMNVEV (reference sequence). CDR3 sequence: CASSFLGTYSYNEQFF. The CDR3, as DNA: TGTGCCAGCAGTTTTTTGGGCACCTATTCCTACAATGAGCAGTTCTTC.

The chain combines TRBV12-3 or TRBV12-4 with TRBJ1-5, with D tentatively TRBD1 (5 bases). Trimming removed 6 bases at V and 15 bases at J, with 21 bases between. CDR3 length: 13 amino acids. This chain's CDR3 is CASRTTSGTQLHF. The CDR3 bases are TGTGCCAGCAGAACTACCTCCGGGACCCAGTTGCATTTT.

The V call is TRBV19, the J call TRBJ1-2; no clear D. This CDR3 has 14 amino acids. V was cut by 6 bases and J by 4 bases, with 15 bases left in between. Germline lookup yields CDR1 LNHDA and CDR2 SQIVND (reference sequence). Here the CDR3 DNA reads TGTGCCAGTAGGCCGACGGGCGAGTTCTATGGCTACACCTTC. Translated, it gives CASRPTGEFYGYTF.

This sequence joins TRBV30 and TRBJ1-1; 8 nucleotides match TRBD1. This CDR3 has 13 residues. Germline-derived CDR1 and CDR2 are GTSNPN and SVGIG (reference sequence). V shed 2 bases and J 4 bases; nucleotides not matched to a gene: 3. For the CDR3, the DNA is TGTGCCTGGAGTATCACAGGGGGCACTGAAGCTTTCTTT. It is translated as CAWSITGGTEAFF.